A selection of T cell receptor beta chains follows, all from one sample in a study of shared clonotypes between healthy human individuals. Measured with immunoSEQ multiplex PCR; TCRdb has only the in-frame clones, and not every one. This sample has about 2.2 million clones, with 93% found just once. Material: naive CD8+ T cells from PBMCs. All receptors come from a man between 18 and 35 years old in good health. Some clones in this sample may be carry-over from other donors' samples. The CDR3 runs from the conserved cysteine through the conserved F or W. Each record gives: J gene, clone size, D gene, V gene, CDR3 protein, CDR3 DNA. A D gene is named only where the DNA matches it firmly. A clone size is listed for some rows: how often the clone was seen (once, few, many), or a class if it is expanded.

>TRBJ1-5|-|-|TRBV10-2
CASKLDRTSNQPQHF
TGCGCCAGCAAACTCGACAGGACTAGCAATCAGCCCCAGCATTTT
>TRBJ2-1|-|TRBD2|TRBV5-4
CASSLAVAGSSYNEQFF
TGTGCCAGCAGCTTGGCCGTAGCGGGTAGCTCCTACAATGAGCAGTTCTTC
>TRBJ2-7|-|TRBD2|TRBV7-2
CASSLDGGAGYEQYF
TGTGCCAGCAGCTTAGACGGGGGAGCGGGGTACGAGCAGTACTTC
>TRBJ2-3|once|TRBD2|TRBV5-4
CASSQGLAGLPDTQYF
TGTGCCAGCAGCCAAGGACTAGCGGGACTCCCAGATACGCAGTATTTT
>TRBJ2-1|-|-|TRBV4-1
CASSSKLGGNEQFF
TGCGCCAGCAGCAGCAAGCTAGGGGGCAATGAGCAGTTCTTC
>TRBJ2-7|-|TRBD2|TRBV28
CASSLNSAGGRFF
TGTGCCAGCAGTTTAAATTCGGCGGGAGGTCGATTTTTC
>TRBJ1-1|-|-|TRBV5-5
CASSPGPEAFF
TGTGCCAGCAGCCCCGGACCTGAAGCTTTCTTT
>TRBJ1-1|few|TRBD1|TRBV9
CASSGTTGGQAFF
TGTGCCAGCAGCGGGACGACAGGGGGCCAAGCTTTCTTT
>TRBJ1-4|-|-|TRBV6-5
CASSSGRWATNEKLFF
TGTGCCAGCAGTTCGGGACGCTGGGCAACTAATGAAAAACTGTTTTTT
>TRBJ2-3|-|TRBD2|TRBV6-6
CASRSWREGDTQYF
TGTGCCAGCAGGTCGTGGCGGGAGGGAGATACGCAGTATTTT
>TRBJ2-2|-|TRBD2|TRBV27
CASSLAGGPGTGELFF
TGTGCCAGCAGTTTAGCGGGAGGGCCGGGCACCGGGGAGCTGTTTTTT
>TRBJ2-7|-|-|TRBV28
CASSSPMGAEGYKDEQYF
TGTGCCAGCAGTTCCCCTATGGGAGCGGAGGGGTACAAGGACGAGCAGTACTTC
>TRBJ1-2|-|-|TRBV30
CAWSVPLAHVYTF
TGTGCCTGGAGTGTACCCCTGGCCCATGTCTACACCTTC
>TRBJ1-1|-|-|TRBV25-1
CASTGLNTEAFF
TGTGCCAGCACAGGCTTGAACACTGAAGCTTTCTTT
>TRBJ2-3|once|TRBD2|TRBV11-2
CASSLAGLAFPPAQYF
TGTGCCAGCAGCTTAGCGGGACTAGCGTTCCCCCCGGCGCAGTATTTT
>TRBJ1-5|-|-|TRBV19
CASKYYQPQHF
TGTGCCAGTAAGTATTACCAGCCCCAGCATTTT
>TRBJ2-7|-|-|TRBV5-6
CASSVAGSSYEQYF
TGTGCCAGCAGCGTGGCGGGGAGCTCCTACGAGCAGTACTTC
>TRBJ2-3|-|-|TRBV15
CATSRDLGIADTQYF
TGTGCCACCAGCAGAGATCTAGGTATTGCAGATACGCAGTATTTT
>TRBJ2-1|-|-|TRBV9
CASSPIPDITYSSYNEQFF
TGTGCCAGCAGCCCAATTCCGGACATTACCTACAGCTCCTACAATGAGCAGTTCTTC
>TRBJ1-1|once|-|TRBV28
CASSEGAEAFF
TGTGCCAGCAGTGAGGGGGCTGAAGCTTTCTTT
>TRBJ2-2|-|-|TRBV29-1
CSVPAGPFNTGELFF
TGCAGCGTGCCAGCGGGCCCTTTCAACACCGGGGAGCTGTTTTTT
>TRBJ2-7|-|TRBD1|TRBV19
CASSMGQGPYEQYF
TGTGCCAGTAGTATGGGACAGGGCCCCTACGAGCAGTACTTC